This is a list of T cell receptor beta chains from one sample in a study of response to subunit inactivated influenza vaccine. TCRdb reprocessed the RT-PCR reads with MiXCR, giving one entry per CDR3 protein. The sample carries about 520,000 distinct CDR3 sequences, roughly 25% recorded once. This sample comprised CD4+ T cells sorted from PBMCs, obtained around 5 days after vaccination. The receptor set was obtained from a man aged 50-60 years who received an inactivated influenza vaccine. CDR3s include the opening cysteine and the closing phenylalanine or tryptophan. D genes are given only for firm matches. Clone size is shown for a subset of rows, as once, few, many or a class of expanded clone.

v_call: TRBV29-1
j_call: TRBJ2-5
d_call: .
clone_size: .
cdr3_nt: TGCAGCGTTGCCCCAAGACAAGTCCAAGAGACCCAGTACTTC
cdr3_aa: CSVAPRQVQETQYF

v_call: TRBV27
j_call: TRBJ2-7
d_call: TRBD1
clone_size: .
cdr3_nt: TGTGCCATCAGGGGGACAGACTCCTACGAGCAGTACTTC
cdr3_aa: CAIRGTDSYEQYF

v_call: TRBV24-1
j_call: TRBJ2-1
d_call: TRBD2
clone_size: few
cdr3_nt: TGTGCCACCAGTGATTTGCGGGCAGCGGGAGGGGTCAATGAGCAGTTCTTC
cdr3_aa: CATSDLRAAGGVNEQFF

v_call: TRBV19
j_call: TRBJ2-1
d_call: .
clone_size: .
cdr3_nt: TGTGCCAGTAGTATAGCCCCTCGGGGGAGTTTCCACAATGAGCAGTTCTTC
cdr3_aa: CASSIAPRGSFHNEQFF

v_call: TRBV3-1
j_call: TRBJ2-1
d_call: .
clone_size: .
cdr3_nt: TGTGCCACTGGTAGGACTGCGTACAATGAGCAGTTCTTC
cdr3_aa: CATGRTAYNEQFF

v_call: TRBV12-3/TRBV12-4
j_call: TRBJ1-1
d_call: TRBD1
clone_size: .
cdr3_nt: TGTGCCAGCAGCCGGGGTCCGGGACAGGGGGGAACTGAAGCTTTCTTT
cdr3_aa: CASSRGPGQGGTEAFF

v_call: TRBV5-1
j_call: TRBJ1-4
d_call: TRBD1
clone_size: few
cdr3_nt: TGCGCCAGCAGCTTAGTAGGGGACAGGGGGAATGAAAAACTGTTTTTT
cdr3_aa: CASSLVGDRGNEKLFF

v_call: TRBV2
j_call: TRBJ1-3
d_call: TRBD1
clone_size: .
cdr3_nt: TGTGCCAGCACTCGGGACAGAACAGCTGGAAACACCATATATTTT
cdr3_aa: CASTRDRTAGNTIYF

v_call: TRBV28
j_call: TRBJ1-6
d_call: TRBD1
clone_size: few
cdr3_nt: TGTGCCAGCAGTACCGACAGGGCCATTTATTCACCCCTCCACTTT
cdr3_aa: CASSTDRAIYSPLHF

v_call: TRBV12-3/TRBV12-4
j_call: TRBJ1-4
d_call: .
clone_size: .
cdr3_nt: TGTGCCAGCAGTTTCTACAGTGTAAATGAAAAACTGTTTTTT
cdr3_aa: CASSFYSVNEKLFF

v_call: TRBV6-5
j_call: TRBJ1-3
d_call: .
clone_size: .
cdr3_nt: TGTGCCAGCAGTTACTTAAGCCAAACCTCTGGAAACACCATATATTTT
cdr3_aa: CASSYLSQTSGNTIYF

v_call: TRBV6-5
j_call: TRBJ2-3
d_call: .
clone_size: .
cdr3_nt: TGTGCCAGCAGTTACTCCCCCCGAATCACAGATACGCAGTATTTT
cdr3_aa: CASSYSPRITDTQYF

v_call: TRBV11-3
j_call: TRBJ2-7
d_call: .
clone_size: .
cdr3_nt: TGTGCCAGCAGCTTAGATGCAAGAGGCGAGCAGTACTTC
cdr3_aa: CASSLDARGEQYF

v_call: TRBV20-1
j_call: TRBJ2-3
d_call: TRBD2
clone_size: .
cdr3_nt: TGCAGTCCTTACCGGGGGGGCACAGATACGCAGTATTTT
cdr3_aa: CSPYRGGTDTQYF

v_call: TRBV5-1
j_call: TRBJ1-1
d_call: .
clone_size: .
cdr3_nt: TGCGCCAGCAGCAGGGAGGGGGTGAACACTGAAGCTTTCTTT
cdr3_aa: CASSREGVNTEAFF

v_call: TRBV20-1
j_call: TRBJ2-7
d_call: TRBD1
clone_size: .
cdr3_nt: TGCAGTGCTAGAGTTGGGACAGGAGGATACGAGCAGTACTTC
cdr3_aa: CSARVGTGGYEQYF

v_call: TRBV28
j_call: TRBJ2-7
d_call: .
clone_size: .
cdr3_nt: TGTGCCAGCAGTCAAGGTCGGGCTAGCAGAATCTACGAGCAGTACTTC
cdr3_aa: CASSQGRASRIYEQYF

v_call: TRBV4-1
j_call: TRBJ2-3
d_call: .
clone_size: .
cdr3_nt: TGCGCCAGCAGCCAAGCAATAGCCTGGGCAGATACGCAGTATTTT
cdr3_aa: CASSQAIAWADTQYF

v_call: TRBV5-1
j_call: TRBJ2-6
d_call: .
clone_size: few
cdr3_nt: TGCGCCAGCAGCCTAGGAACACAAAGCCTCTCTGGGGCCAACGTCCTGACTTTC
cdr3_aa: CASSLGTQSLSGANVLTF

v_call: TRBV14
j_call: TRBJ1-2
d_call: TRBD1
clone_size: few
cdr3_nt: TGTGCCAGCAGCCAAAACAGGGGATTAATTGGCTACACCTTC
cdr3_aa: CASSQNRGLIGYTF

v_call: TRBV6-2/TRBV6-3
j_call: TRBJ2-7
d_call: TRBD2
clone_size: few
cdr3_nt: TGTGCCAGCAGCTCTAGCGGGATCGGCGAGCAGTACTTC
cdr3_aa: CASSSSGIGEQYF

v_call: TRBV20-1
j_call: TRBJ1-1
d_call: .
clone_size: .
cdr3_nt: TGCAGTGCTAGTTCTGGGGGGGCGAACACTGAAGCTTTCTTT
cdr3_aa: CSASSGGANTEAFF

v_call: TRBV4-3
j_call: TRBJ1-6
d_call: .
clone_size: .
cdr3_nt: TGCGCCAGCAGTCAAGGAAATGGACGGGCGACCCCCCTCCACTTT
cdr3_aa: CASSQGNGRATPLHF

v_call: TRBV12-3/TRBV12-4
j_call: TRBJ1-1
d_call: TRBD1
clone_size: many
cdr3_nt: TGTGCCAGCAGTTCTGCCCTGACAGGGGGTGCTGAAGCTTTCTTT
cdr3_aa: CASSSALTGGAEAFF

v_call: TRBV20-1
j_call: TRBJ2-3
d_call: .
clone_size: .
cdr3_nt: TGCAGTGCTAGAAAATTACAGGAGAAACCAGATACGCAGTATTTT
cdr3_aa: CSARKLQEKPDTQYF

v_call: TRBV18
j_call: TRBJ1-1
d_call: .
clone_size: .
cdr3_nt: TGTGCCAGCTCACCCCGTGTGGGCCCTGAAGCTTTCTTT
cdr3_aa: CASSPRVGPEAFF

v_call: TRBV6-2/TRBV6-3
j_call: TRBJ2-4
d_call: .
clone_size: .
cdr3_nt: TGTGCCAGCAGTTACCCGTTGACGGAGCCGAACATTCAGTACTTC
cdr3_aa: CASSYPLTEPNIQYF

v_call: TRBV29-1
j_call: TRBJ2-7
d_call: .
clone_size: few
cdr3_nt: TGCAGCTTCGCGGGGCTAGCGACATCCGAGCAGTACTTC
cdr3_aa: CSFAGLATSEQYF